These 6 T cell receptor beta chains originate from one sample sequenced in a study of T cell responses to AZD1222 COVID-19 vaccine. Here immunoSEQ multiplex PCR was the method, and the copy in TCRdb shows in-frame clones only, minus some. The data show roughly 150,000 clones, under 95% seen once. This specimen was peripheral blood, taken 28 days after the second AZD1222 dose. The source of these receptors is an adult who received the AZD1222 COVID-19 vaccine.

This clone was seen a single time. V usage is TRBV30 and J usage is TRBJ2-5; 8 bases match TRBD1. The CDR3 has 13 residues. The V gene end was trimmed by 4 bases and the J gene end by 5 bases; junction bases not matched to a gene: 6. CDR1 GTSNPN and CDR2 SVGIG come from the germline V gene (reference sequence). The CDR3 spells CAWTPGGAETQYF. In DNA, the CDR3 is TGTGCCTGGACCCCAGGGGGCGCGGAGACCCAGTACTTC.

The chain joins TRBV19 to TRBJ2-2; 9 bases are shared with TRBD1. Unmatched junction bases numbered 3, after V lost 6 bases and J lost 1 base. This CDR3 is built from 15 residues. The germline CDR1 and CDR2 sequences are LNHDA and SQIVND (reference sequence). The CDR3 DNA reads TGTGCCAGTAGATGGGGACAGGGGAACACCGGGGAGCTGTTTTTT. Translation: CASRWGQGNTGELFF.

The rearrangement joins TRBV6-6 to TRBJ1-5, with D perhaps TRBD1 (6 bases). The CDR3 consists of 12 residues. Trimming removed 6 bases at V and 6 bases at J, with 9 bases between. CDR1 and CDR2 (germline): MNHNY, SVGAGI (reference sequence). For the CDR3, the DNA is TGTGCCAGCAGACAGGGCGTTCAGCCCCAGCATTTT. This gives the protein CASRQGVQPQHF.

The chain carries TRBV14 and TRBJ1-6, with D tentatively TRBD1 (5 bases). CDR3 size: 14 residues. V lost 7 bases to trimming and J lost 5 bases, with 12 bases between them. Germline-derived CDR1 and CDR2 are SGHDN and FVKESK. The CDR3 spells CASTYGGDNSPLHF. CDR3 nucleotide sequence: TGTGCCAGCACGTACGGGGGGGATAATTCACCCCTCCACTTT.

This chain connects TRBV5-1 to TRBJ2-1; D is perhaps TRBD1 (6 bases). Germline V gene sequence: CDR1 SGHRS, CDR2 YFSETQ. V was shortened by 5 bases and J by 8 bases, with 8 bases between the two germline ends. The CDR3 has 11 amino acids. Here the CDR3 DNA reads TGCGCCAGCAGGCAGGGGTATGAGCAGTTCTTC. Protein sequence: CASRQGYEQFF.

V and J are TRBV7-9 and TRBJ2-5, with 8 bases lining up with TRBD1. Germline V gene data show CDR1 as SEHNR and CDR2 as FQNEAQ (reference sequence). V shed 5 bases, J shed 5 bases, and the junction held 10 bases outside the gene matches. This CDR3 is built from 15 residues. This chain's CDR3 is CASSLAGGAGETQYF. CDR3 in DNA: TGTGCCAGCAGCCTCGCAGGGGGCGCGGGGGAGACCCAGTACTTC.